These T cell receptor beta chains were read from a single sample in a study of monozygotic twins with inflammatory bowel disease. Reanalyzing the 5' RACE reads, TCRdb keeps one entry per CDR3 protein, without DNA. The ten most abundant clones cover roughly 2.5% of a sample with roughly 140,000 distinct CDR3 sequences. Sequencing was carried out using blood. The receptors here all came from a human donor with ulcerative colitis or Crohn's disease, or a healthy co-twin of an affected twin (not recorded which). Both conserved end residues are part of each CDR3.

V gene: TRBV7-3; J gene: TRBJ2-4; CDR3 protein: CASSLGGGKNMQYF
V gene: TRBV6-2/TRBV6-3; J gene: TRBJ2-3; CDR3 protein: CASISSGGAKDTQYF
V gene: TRBV12-3/TRBV12-4; J gene: TRBJ1-1; CDR3 protein: CASSKSGILREANTEAFF
V gene: TRBV19; J gene: TRBJ2-1; CDR3 protein: CASSINGGGYSYNEQFF
V gene: TRBV29-1; J gene: TRBJ2-6; CDR3 protein: CSVEQSRSGANVLTF
V gene: TRBV27; J gene: TRBJ2-1; CDR3 protein: CASSYLAGGYNEQFF
V gene: TRBV7-2; J gene: TRBJ2-5; CDR3 protein: CAGSRVIQETQYF
V gene: TRBV2; J gene: TRBJ2-5; CDR3 protein: CASSDSADTTGKTQYF
V gene: TRBV15; J gene: TRBJ2-1; CDR3 protein: CATSREGLAGVGMGNEQFF
V gene: TRBV20-1; J gene: TRBJ2-5; CDR3 protein: CSARDAQGGETQYF
V gene: TRBV10-3; J gene: TRBJ2-3; CDR3 protein: CAISDVSQSTDTQYF
V gene: TRBV20-1; J gene: TRBJ2-1; CDR3 protein: CSARSRGGLYNEQFF
V gene: TRBV28; J gene: TRBJ2-5; CDR3 protein: CASSSGQDGETQYF
V gene: TRBV5-1; J gene: TRBJ1-2; CDR3 protein: CASSLDPGTYGYTF